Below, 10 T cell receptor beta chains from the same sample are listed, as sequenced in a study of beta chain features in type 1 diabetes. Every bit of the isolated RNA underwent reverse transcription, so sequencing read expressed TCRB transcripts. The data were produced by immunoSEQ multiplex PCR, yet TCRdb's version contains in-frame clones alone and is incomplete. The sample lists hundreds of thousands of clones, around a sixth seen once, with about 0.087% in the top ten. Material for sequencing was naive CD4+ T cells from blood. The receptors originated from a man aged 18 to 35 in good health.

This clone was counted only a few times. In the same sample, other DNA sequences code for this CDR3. CDR3 residues: CATRGSQETQYF. The DNA for the CDR3 is TGTGCCACCCGCGGATCCCAAGAGACCCAGTACTTC. The chain combines TRBV10-3 with TRBJ2-5; no clear D. The CDR3 runs 12 residues. CDR1 and CDR2 (germline): ENHRY, SYGVKD. V was shortened by 10 bases and J by 1 base, with 10 bases between the two germline ends.

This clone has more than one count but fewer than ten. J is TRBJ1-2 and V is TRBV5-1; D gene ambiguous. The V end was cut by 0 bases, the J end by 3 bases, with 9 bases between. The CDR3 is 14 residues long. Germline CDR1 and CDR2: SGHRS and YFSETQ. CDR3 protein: CASSLVASYYGYTF. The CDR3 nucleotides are TGCGCCAGCAGCTTGGTAGCCAGTTACTATGGCTACACCTTC.

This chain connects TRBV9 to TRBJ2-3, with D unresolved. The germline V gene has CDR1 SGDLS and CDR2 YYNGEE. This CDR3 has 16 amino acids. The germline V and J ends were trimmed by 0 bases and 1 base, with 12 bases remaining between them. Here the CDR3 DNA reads TGTGCCAGCAGCGTAGTGTCCGCCCGGGGCACAGATACGCAGTATTTT. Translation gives CASSVVSARGTDTQYF.

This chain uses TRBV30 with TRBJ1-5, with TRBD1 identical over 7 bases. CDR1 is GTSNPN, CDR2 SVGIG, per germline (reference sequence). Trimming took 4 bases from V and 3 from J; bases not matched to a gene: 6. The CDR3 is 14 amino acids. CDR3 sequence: CAWTAQGSNQPQHF. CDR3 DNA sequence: TGTGCCTGGACCGCACAGGGGTCCAATCAGCCCCAGCATTTT.

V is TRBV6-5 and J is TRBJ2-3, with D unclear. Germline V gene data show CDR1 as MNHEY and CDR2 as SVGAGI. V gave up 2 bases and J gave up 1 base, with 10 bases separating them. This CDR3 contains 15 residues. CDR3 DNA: TGTGCCAGCAGTTACCAGAGGCAGGGCACAGATACGCAGTATTTT. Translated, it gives CASSYQRQGTDTQYF.

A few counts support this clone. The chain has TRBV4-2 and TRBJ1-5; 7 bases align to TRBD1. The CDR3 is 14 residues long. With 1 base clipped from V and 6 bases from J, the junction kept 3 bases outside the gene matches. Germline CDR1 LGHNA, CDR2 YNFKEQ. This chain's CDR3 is CASSQADRAQPQHF. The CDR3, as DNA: TGTGCCAGCAGCCAAGCAGACAGGGCTCAGCCCCAGCATTTT.

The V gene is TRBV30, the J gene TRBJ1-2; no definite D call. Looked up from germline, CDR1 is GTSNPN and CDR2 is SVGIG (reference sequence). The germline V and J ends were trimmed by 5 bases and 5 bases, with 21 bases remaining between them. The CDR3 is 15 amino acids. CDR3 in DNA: TGTGCCTGGGGCCAGCTCTTTCAATCCTTTTATGGCTACACCTTC. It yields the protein CAWGQLFQSFYGYTF.

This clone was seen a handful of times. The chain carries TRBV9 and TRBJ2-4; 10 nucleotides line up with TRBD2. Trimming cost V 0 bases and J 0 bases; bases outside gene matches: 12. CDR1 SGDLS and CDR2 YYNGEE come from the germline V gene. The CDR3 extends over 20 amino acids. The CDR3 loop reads CASSVGGWTSGGIAKNIQYF. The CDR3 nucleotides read TGTGCCAGCAGCGTAGGTGGTTGGACTAGCGGAGGGATAGCCAAAAACATTCAGTACTTC.

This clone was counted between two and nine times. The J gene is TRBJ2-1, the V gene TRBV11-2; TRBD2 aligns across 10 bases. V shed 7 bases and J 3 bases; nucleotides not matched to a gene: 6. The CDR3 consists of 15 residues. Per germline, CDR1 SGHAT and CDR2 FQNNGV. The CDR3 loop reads CASTQLAGFYNEQFF. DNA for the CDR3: TGTGCCAGCACGCAACTAGCGGGATTCTACAATGAGCAGTTCTTC.

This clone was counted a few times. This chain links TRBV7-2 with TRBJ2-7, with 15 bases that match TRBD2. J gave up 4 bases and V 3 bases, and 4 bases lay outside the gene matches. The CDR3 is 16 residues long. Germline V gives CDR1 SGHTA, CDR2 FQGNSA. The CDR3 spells CASSFGLAGGLYEQYF. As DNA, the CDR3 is TGTGCCAGCAGCTTCGGACTAGCGGGGGGGCTTTACGAGCAGTACTTC.